These 8 T cell receptor beta chains came from one sample sequenced in a study of regulatory T cells in long-lasting Graves disease. TCR beta libraries were built with iRepertoire HTBI primers and Arm-PCR of CDR3 regions. MiXCR, run by TCRdb on the multiplex PCR reads, gives a single entry per CDR3 protein. The data hold fewer than 500,000 distinct CDR3 sequences, with around 15% observed a single time. Described time point: newly diagnosed GD, antithyroid drugs for less than 3 months. RNA from PBMCs was the source of the TCR library. This same sample was also taken into another study, of T cells in Graves' hyperthyroidism and ophthalmopathy.

Sequences were derived from peripheral blood mononuclear cells (PBMCs), sampled at new diagnosis, from a patient treated with antithyroid drugs. The receptors originated from a man aged 40-49 years with Graves disease.

This clonotype was seen only a few times. The chain joins TRBV30 to TRBJ1-1; unclear D gene. Germline V gene sequence: CDR1 GTSNPN, CDR2 SVGIG (reference sequence). Trimming took 8 bases from V and 1 from J, leaving 17 bases between them. The CDR3 consists of 14 residues. CDR3 nucleotides: TGTGCCGAATCTAGACCGGGGAGGAACACTGAAGCTTTCTTT. Translated: CAESRPGRNTEAFF.

CDR3 sequence (DNA): TGTGCCAGCTCACCATACCCGGGACAGGGTGGCTCTGGAAACACCATATATTTT. This codes for CASSPYPGQGGSGNTIYF. The V and J genes are TRBV18 and TRBJ1-3; TRBD1 matches 9 bases. V lost 2 bases and J lost 0; bases outside the gene matches: 8. This CDR3 comprises 18 residues. The germline gives CDR1 KGHSH, CDR2 LQKENI.

This clonotype appeared many times. The chain employs TRBV5-5 and TRBJ2-6; D ambiguous. Trimming stripped 0 bases from V and 0 bases from J, with 4 bases between. The CDR3 is 15 amino acids. Germline values: CDR1 SGHKS, CDR2 YYEKEE (reference sequence). The CDR3 nucleotides read TGTGCCAGCAGCTTGGGAGACTCTGGGGCCAACGTCCTGACTTTC. Translation: CASSLGDSGANVLTF.

The chain couples TRBV12-3 or TRBV12-4 to TRBJ2-1, with D hard to call. There are 14 residues in the CDR3. Trimming left V 0 bases short and J 4 bases short, with 7 bases between. CDR3 loop: CASSLAGRYNEQFF. The CDR3 DNA follows: TGTGCCAGCAGTTTAGCTGGCAGGTACAATGAGCAGTTCTTC.

Ten or more counts support this clonotype. The chain is built from TRBV28 and TRBJ2-7; tentatively, D is TRBD2 (5 bases). The germline V gene encodes CDR1 MDHEN and CDR2 SYDVKM. The germline V and J ends were trimmed by 4 bases and 6 bases, with 10 bases remaining between them. This CDR3 is built from 12 residues. CDR3 loop: CASSYGEIEQYF. In nucleotides, the CDR3 is TGTGCCAGCAGTTACGGGGAAATCGAGCAGTACTTC.

The V gene is TRBV9, the J gene TRBJ2-7; 7 nucleotides line up with TRBD2. CDR1 is SGDLS, CDR2 YYNGEE, per germline. The V gene end was trimmed by 3 bases and the J gene end by 0 bases; junction bases not matched to a gene: 9. The CDR3 length is 16 residues. The CDR3 DNA is TGTGCCAGCAGCGAGGGACTATCTAGTTCCTCCTACGAGCAGTACTTC. Translating it yields CASSEGLSSSSYEQYF.

The CDR3 DNA reads as TGTGCCAGCAGCCACGACGGCTCACCCTACAATGAGCAGTTCTTC. Translation gives CASSHDGSPYNEQFF. The chain joins TRBV7-2 to TRBJ2-1; D is unclear. Germline V lookup: CDR1 SGHTA, CDR2 FQGNSA. Trimming pared 5 bases from V and 2 bases from J, leaving 13 bases between. The CDR3 spans 15 residues.

This clonotype was detected ten times or more. This chain joins TRBV6-1 and TRBJ2-3; D is possibly TRBD1 or TRBD2 (5 bases each). The CDR3 extends over 12 amino acids. Germline V lookup: CDR1 MNHNS, CDR2 SASEGT. The germline V and J ends were trimmed by 3 bases and 7 bases, with 8 bases remaining between them. The CDR3 DNA follows: TGTGCCAGCAGTGACTCGGGACATACGCAGTATTTT. Protein product: CASSDSGHTQYF.